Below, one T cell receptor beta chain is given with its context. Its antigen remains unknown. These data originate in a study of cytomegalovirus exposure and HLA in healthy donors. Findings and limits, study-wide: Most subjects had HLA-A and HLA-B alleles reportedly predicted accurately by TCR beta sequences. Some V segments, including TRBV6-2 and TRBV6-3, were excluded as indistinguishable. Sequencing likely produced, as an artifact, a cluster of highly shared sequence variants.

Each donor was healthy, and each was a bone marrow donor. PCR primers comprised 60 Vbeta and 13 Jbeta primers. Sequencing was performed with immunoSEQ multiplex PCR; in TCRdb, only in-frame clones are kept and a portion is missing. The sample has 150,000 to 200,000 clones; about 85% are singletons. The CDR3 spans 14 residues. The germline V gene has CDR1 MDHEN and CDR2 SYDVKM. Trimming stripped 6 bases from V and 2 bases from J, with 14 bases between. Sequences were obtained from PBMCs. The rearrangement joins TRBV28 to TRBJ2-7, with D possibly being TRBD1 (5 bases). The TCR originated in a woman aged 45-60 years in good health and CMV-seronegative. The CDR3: CASSRAGKAYEQYF. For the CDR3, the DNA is TGTGCCAGCAGCCGAGCAGGGAAAGCCTACGAGCAGTACTTC.